One sample yielded the 2 T cell receptor beta chains listed below, sequenced in a study of cytomegalovirus exposure and HLA in healthy donors. The PCR made use of 60 Vbeta and 13 Jbeta primers. TCRdb keeps only in-frame clones here, not all; method: immunoSEQ multiplex PCR. This table has about 130,000 clones, roughly four fifths appearing once. Sequenced: PBMCs. Receptors were obtained from a man aged 25 to 40 in good health and CMV-seronegative.

The V and J genes are TRBV6-1 and TRBJ2-7, with 8 bases matching TRBD2. The V gene's germline CDR1 is MNHNS and CDR2 SASEGT. V lost 5 bases to trimming and J lost 7 bases; unmatched junction nucleotides: 10. The CDR3 runs 14 residues. CDR3 sequence (DNA): TGTGCCAGCAGTTCTCAGGGCCGGGGGGGAGAGCAGTACTTC. This gives the protein CASSSQGRGGEQYF.

The chain links TRBV18 to TRBJ2-7; D unclear. V gave up 3 bases and J gave up 4 bases, with 22 bases separating them. Per germline, CDR1 KGHSH and CDR2 LQKENI. The length of the CDR3 is 17 residues. The CDR3 DNA reads TGTGCCAGCTCACCGAGTTTGTTCTTGGGCGACCCTTACGAGCAGTACTTC. Translated: CASSPSLFLGDPYEQYF.